This TCR beta chain was identified in a study of T-cell reconstitution after alpha-beta-depleted transplantation in children (dated by TCRdb to the mid-2010s). Background for the entire study: Using TCR repertoire profiling, the study quantitatively followed how T-cell immune reconstitution unfolded in children after TCRalphabeta/CD19-depleted allogeneic hematopoietic cell transplantation.

Reading the label with the study, this specimen's treatment or condition is: allogeneic hematopoietic cell transplantation with graft depleted of TCRalphabeta T cells and CD19 B cells. The children who served as transplant recipients had been given grafts of TCRalphabeta/CD19-depleted allogeneic hematopoietic cells. According to the germline V gene, CDR1 reads SGHVS and CDR2 reads FQNEAQ. At the junction V is shortened by 6 bases and J by 2 bases, with 14 bases in between. The CDR3 runs 15 amino acids, cysteine and phenylalanine included. CDR3 DNA only is kept here, 45 bases in frame from base 1. Overall study outcomes, separate from this receptor: Over subsequent months, a decline in hyperexpanded clone frequencies was noted, and after one year, T-cell counts and TCRbeta diversity were mostly ascribed to newly produced T cells. In some patients, high TCRbeta diversity at day 60 was attributed to recipient T cells and intrathymic progenitors that had survived conditioning. The apparently early recovery of alphabetaT-cell counts about two months after transplant reportedly depended on only several hundred rapidly expanded clones that came from non-depleted graft cells.

The library was built by means of PCR. The sample was run on an Illumina HiSeq 2500. To normalize quantification of the TCRbeta repertoire, the TCR libraries were built with molecular barcoding that relied on unique molecular identifiers. TCRdb reanalyzed the raw reads on its own, using fastp at Q25 for trimming and MiXCR for clone calling, and kept in-frame beta chains. One record per CDR3 amino acid sequence lists the most common genes and DNA. This sample comprises about 300,000 distinct CDR3 sequences, 10% of them detected only once. The ten largest clonotypes hold around 7.5% of the sample. As to this clonotype: Its recognized antigen is unknown. Base-call qualities are not available, and no considerably larger clone is one nucleotide away.

The receptor comes from a boy in the first two years of life with acute myeloid leukemia, due to receive a stem cell transplant. Sequenced here: PBMCs, sampled before TCRalphabeta/CD19-depleted stem cell transplant. Recombination joined TRBV7-8 with TRBJ2-1, with no reliable assignment of the D segment. The encoded CDR3 is CASSYGPSAYNEQFF. The DNA sequence is given as TGTGCCAGCAGTTACGGACCGTCCGCCTACAATGAGCAGTTCTTC.